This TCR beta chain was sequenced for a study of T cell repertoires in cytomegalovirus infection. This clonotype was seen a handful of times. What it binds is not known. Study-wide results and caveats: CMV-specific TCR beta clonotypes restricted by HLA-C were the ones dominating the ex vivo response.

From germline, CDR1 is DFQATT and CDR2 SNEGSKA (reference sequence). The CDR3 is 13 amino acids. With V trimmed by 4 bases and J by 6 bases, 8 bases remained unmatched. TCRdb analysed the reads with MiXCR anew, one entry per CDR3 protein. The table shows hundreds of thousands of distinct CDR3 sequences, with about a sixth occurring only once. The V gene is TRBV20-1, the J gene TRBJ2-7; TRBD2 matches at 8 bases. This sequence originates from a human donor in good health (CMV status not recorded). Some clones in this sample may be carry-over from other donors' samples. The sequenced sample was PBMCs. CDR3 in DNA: TGCAGTGCTACGTACAGCGGGAGAAGCGAGCAGTACTTC. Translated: CSATYSGRSEQYF.